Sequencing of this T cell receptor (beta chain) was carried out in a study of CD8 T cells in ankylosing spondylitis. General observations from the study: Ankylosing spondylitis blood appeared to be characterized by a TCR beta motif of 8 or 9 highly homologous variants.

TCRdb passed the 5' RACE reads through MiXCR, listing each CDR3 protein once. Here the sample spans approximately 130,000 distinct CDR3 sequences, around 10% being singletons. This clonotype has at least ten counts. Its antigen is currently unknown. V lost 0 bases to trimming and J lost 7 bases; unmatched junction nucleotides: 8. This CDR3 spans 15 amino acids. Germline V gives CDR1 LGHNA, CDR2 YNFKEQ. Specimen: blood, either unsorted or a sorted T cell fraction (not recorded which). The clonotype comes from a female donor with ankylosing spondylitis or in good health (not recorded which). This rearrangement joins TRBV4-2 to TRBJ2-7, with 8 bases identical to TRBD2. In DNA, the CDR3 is TGTGCCAGCAGCCAAGATCGGACTAGCAGCCCAGAGCAGTACTTC. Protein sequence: CASSQDRTSSPEQYF.